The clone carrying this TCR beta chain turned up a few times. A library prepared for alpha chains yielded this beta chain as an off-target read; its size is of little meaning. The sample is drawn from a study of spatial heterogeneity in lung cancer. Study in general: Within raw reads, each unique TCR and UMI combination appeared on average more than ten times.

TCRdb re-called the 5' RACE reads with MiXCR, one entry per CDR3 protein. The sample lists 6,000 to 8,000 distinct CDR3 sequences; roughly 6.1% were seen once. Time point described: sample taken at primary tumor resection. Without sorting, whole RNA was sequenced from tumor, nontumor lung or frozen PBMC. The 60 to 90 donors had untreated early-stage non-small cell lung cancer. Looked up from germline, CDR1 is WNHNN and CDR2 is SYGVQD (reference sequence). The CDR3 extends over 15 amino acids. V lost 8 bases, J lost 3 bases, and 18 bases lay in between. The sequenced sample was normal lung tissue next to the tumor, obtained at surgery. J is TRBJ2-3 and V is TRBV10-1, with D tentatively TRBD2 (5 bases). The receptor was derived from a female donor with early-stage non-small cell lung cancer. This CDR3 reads CASSEGGLVTDTQYF. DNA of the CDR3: TGCGCCAGCTCCGAGGGTGGCCTGGTTACAGATACGCAGTATTTT.